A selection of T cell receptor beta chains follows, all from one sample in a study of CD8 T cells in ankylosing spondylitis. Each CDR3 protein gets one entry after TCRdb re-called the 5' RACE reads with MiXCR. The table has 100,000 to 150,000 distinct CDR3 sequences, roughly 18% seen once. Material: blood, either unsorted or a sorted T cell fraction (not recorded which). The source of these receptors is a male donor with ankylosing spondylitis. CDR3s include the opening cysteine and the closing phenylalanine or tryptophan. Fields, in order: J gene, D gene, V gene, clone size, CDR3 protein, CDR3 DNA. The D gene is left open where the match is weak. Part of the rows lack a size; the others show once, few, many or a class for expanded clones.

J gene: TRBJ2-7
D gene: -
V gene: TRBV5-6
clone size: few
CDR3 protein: CASSLIVSSYGQYF
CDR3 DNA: TGTGCCAGCAGCTTGATAGTATCCTCGTACGGACAGTACTTC

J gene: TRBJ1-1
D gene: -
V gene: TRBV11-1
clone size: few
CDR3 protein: CASSLEQGFTEAFF
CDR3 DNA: TGTGCCAGCAGCTTAGAGCAGGGGTTCACTGAAGCTTTCTTT

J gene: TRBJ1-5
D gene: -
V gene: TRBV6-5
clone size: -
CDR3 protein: CASSYLGRNQPQHF
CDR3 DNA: TGTGCCAGCAGTTACTTGGGGCGGAATCAGCCCCAGCATTTT

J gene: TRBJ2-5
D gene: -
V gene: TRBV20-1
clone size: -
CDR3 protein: CSASLQYQETQYF
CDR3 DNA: TGCAGTGCTAGTCTTCAGTACCAAGAGACCCAGTACTTC

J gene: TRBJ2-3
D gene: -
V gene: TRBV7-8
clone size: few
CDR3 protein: CASSFDYPSTDTQYF
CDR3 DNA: TGTGCCAGCAGCTTTGACTACCCTAGCACAGATACGCAGTATTTT

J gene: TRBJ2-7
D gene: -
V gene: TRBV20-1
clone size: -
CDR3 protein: CSARDRNGSYEQYF
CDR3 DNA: TGCAGTGCTAGAGATCGGAACGGCTCCTACGAGCAGTACTTC

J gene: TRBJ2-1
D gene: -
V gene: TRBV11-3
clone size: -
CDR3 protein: CASSHGTVNEQFF
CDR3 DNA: TGTGCCAGCAGCCACGGGACGGTCAATGAGCAGTTCTTC

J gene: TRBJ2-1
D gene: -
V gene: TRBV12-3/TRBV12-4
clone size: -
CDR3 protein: CASSLSNGNEQFF
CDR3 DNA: TGTGCCAGCAGTCTTAGCAACGGCAATGAGCAGTTCTTC

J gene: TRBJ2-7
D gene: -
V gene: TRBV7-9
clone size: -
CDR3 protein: CASSLHYEQYF
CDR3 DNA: TGTGCCAGCAGCTTGCACTACGAGCAGTACTTC

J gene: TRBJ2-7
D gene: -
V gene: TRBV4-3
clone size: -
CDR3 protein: CASSRDGPTQVEQYF
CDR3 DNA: TGCGCCAGCAGCCGAGACGGTCCCACCCAGGTCGAGCAGTACTTC